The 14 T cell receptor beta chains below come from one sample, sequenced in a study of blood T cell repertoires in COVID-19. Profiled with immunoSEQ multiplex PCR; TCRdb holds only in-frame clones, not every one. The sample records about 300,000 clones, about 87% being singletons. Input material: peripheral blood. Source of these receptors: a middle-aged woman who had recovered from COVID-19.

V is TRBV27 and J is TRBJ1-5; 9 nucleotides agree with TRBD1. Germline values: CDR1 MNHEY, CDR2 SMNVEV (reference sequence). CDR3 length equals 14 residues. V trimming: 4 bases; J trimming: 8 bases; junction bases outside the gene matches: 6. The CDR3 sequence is CASSYGQGMEPQHF. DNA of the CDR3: TGTGCCAGCAGTTACGGACAGGGGATGGAGCCCCAGCATTTT.

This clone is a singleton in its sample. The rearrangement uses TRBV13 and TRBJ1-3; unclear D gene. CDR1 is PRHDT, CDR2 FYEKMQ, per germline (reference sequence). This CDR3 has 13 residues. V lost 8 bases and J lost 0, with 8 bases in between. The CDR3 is CASVLSSGNTIYF. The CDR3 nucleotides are TGTGCCAGCGTACTCTCCTCTGGAAACACCATATATTTT. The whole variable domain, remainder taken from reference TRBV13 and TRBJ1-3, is AAGVIQSPRHLIKEKRETATLKCYPIPRHDTVYWYQQGPGQDPQFLISFYEKMQSDKGSIPDRFSAQQFSDYHSELNMSSLELGDSALYFCASVLSSGNTIYFGEGSWLTVV.

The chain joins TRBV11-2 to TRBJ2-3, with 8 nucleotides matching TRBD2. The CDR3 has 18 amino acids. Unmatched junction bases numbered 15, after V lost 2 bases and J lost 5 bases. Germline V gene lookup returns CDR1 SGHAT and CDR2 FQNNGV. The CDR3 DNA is TGTGCCAGCAGCTTATTGTTCTCCGGCCGGGGGGGCGTAGATACGCAGTATTTT. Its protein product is CASSLLFSGRGGVDTQYF.

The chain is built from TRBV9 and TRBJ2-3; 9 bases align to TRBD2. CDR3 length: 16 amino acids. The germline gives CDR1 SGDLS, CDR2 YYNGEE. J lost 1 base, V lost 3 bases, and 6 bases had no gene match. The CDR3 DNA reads TGTGCCAGCAGCGCTCCTATAGCGGGGGGCACAGATACGCAGTATTTT. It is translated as CASSAPIAGGTDTQYF.

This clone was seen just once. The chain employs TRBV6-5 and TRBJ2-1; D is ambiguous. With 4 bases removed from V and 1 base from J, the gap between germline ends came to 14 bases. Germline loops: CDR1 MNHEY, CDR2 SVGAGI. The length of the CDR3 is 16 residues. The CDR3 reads CASSSLQFLSYNEQFF. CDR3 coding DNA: TGTGCCAGCAGTTCCCTACAGTTTTTGTCCTACAATGAGCAGTTCTTC.

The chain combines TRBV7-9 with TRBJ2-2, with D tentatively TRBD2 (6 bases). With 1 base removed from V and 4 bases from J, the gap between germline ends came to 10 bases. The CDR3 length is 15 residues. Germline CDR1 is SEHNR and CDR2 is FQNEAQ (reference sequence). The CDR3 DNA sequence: TGTGCCAGCAGCTTAGTGTTAGCGGCCACCGGGGAGCTGTTTTTT. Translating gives CASSLVLAATGELFF.

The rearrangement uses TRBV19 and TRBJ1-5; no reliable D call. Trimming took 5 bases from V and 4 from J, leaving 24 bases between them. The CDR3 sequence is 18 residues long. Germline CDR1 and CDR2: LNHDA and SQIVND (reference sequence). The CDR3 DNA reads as TGTGCCAGTAGTCGGTCGGGAGGTCGGGGATCCGGGAATCAGCCCCAGCATTTT. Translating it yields CASSRSGGRGSGNQPQHF.

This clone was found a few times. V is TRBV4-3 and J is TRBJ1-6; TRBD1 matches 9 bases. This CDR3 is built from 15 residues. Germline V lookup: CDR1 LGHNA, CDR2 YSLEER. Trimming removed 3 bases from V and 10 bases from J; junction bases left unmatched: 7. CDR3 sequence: CASSQGGGQGSPLHF. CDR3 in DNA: TGCGCCAGCAGCCAGGGGGGGGGACAGGGCTCACCCCTCCACTTT.

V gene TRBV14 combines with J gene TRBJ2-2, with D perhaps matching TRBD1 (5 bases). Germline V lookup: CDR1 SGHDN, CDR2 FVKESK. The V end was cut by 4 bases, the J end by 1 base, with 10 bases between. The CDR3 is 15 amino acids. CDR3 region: CASSRLGVNTGELFF. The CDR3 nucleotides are TGTGCCAGCAGCCGCCTAGGGGTGAACACCGGGGAGCTGTTTTTT.

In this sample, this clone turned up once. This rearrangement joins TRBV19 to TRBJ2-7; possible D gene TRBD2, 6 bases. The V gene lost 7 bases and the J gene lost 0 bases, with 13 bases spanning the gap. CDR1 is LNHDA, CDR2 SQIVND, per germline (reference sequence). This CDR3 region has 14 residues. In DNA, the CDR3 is TGTGCCAGTACCAACGCGGGGAGCTCCTACGAGCAGTACTTC. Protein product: CASTNAGSSYEQYF.

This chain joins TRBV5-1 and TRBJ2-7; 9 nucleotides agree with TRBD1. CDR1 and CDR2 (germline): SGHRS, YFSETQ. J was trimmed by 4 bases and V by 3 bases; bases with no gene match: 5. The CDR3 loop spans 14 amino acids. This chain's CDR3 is CASSWGQGSYEQYF. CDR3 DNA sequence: TGCGCCAGCAGCTGGGGACAGGGCTCTTACGAGCAGTACTTC.

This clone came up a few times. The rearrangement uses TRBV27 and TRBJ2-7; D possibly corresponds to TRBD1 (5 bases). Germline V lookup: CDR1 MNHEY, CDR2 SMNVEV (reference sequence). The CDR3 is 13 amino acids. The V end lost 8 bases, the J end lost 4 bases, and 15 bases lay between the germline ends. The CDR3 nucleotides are TGTGCCAGCGCTGGGCAGACAGCTTACGAGCAGTACTTC. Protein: CASAGQTAYEQYF.

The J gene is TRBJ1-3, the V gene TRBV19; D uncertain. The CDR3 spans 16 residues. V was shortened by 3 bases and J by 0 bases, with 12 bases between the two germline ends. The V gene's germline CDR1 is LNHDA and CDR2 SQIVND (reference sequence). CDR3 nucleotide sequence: TGTGCCAGTAGTATCGGTAGAGGAAACTCTGGAAACACCATATATTTT. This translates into CASSIGRGNSGNTIYF.

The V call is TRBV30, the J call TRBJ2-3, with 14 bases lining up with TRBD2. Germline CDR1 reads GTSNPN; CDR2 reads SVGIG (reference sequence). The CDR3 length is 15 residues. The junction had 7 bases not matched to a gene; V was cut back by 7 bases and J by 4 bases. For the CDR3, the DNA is TGTGCCTCATCCGGGACTAGCGGGGGTCCAGATACGCAGTATTTT. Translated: CASSGTSGGPDTQYF.